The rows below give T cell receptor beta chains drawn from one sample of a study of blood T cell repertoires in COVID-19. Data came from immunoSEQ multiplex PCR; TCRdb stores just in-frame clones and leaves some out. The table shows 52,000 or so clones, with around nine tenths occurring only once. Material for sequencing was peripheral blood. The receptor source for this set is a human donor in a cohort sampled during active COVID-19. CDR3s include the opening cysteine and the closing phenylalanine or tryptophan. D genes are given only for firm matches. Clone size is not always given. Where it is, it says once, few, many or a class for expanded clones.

TGTGCCAGCAGCCTTCGGGGGAACACTGAAGCTTTCTTT	CASSLRGNTEAFF	.	.	TRBV5-4	TRBJ1-1
TGCAGCGTTGAACGCGGGGGGCCGGATACGCAGTATTTT	CSVERGGPDTQYF	.	TRBD2	TRBV29-1	TRBJ2-3
TGCGCCAGCAGCCAAGATGGTAGCGGGATGAACACCGGGGAGCTGTTTTTT	CASSQDGSGMNTGELFF	.	TRBD2	TRBV4-3	TRBJ2-2
TGTGCCAGCAGCTTAGCCCTACTCGGGGAGCTGTTTTTT	CASSLALLGELFF	few	.	TRBV7-9	TRBJ2-2
TGTGCCAGCAGAAGTACAGGGGGTATTACCGGGGAGCTGTTTTTT	CASRSTGGITGELFF	once	TRBD1	TRBV6-4	TRBJ2-2
TGTGCCAGCACCCCTGTGGGCCGAAACACTGAAGCTTTCTTT	CASTPVGRNTEAFF	.	.	TRBV12-1	TRBJ1-1
TGCAGCGTTGAAGGTCCCACAGGGGGCGATGGCTACACCTTC	CSVEGPTGGDGYTF	.	TRBD1	TRBV29-1	TRBJ1-2
TGTGCCAGCAGCTTAGATGTAGAAGAGACCCAGTACTTC	CASSLDVEETQYF	.	.	TRBV7-2	TRBJ2-5
TGTGCCAGCAGTCAACAGGGGGCGCTTGAGACCCAGTACTTC	CASSQQGALETQYF	.	TRBD1	TRBV5-4	TRBJ2-5
TGTGCCACCAGTGCTACAGGACTAGCGGGAGAAGAGACCCAGTACTTC	CATSATGLAGEETQYF	.	TRBD2	TRBV24-1	TRBJ2-5
TGCGCCAGCAGTGTACGGGTAGGTAACTATGGCTACACCTTC	CASSVRVGNYGYTF	.	.	TRBV10-1	TRBJ1-2
TGTGCCAGCTCACCACAGAACGGTCAAGAGACCCAGTACTTC	CASSPQNGQETQYF	once	.	TRBV18	TRBJ2-5
TGTGCCAGCAGAACACATCCCTATAATTCACCCCTCCACTTT	CASRTHPYNSPLHF	.	.	TRBV27	TRBJ1-6
TGTGCCAGCAGTGAATATATCAATGAGCAGTTCTTC	CASSEYINEQFF	.	.	TRBV2	TRBJ2-1
TGTGCCAGCAGGAATGGGGCCATAAGCTCCTACAATGAGCAGTTCTTC	CASRNGAISSYNEQFF	.	.	TRBV28	TRBJ2-1
TGTGCCAGCGGGGAGGAAAAGTGGTCACCCCTCCACTTT	CASGEEKWSPLHF	.	.	TRBV27	TRBJ1-6
TGTGCCAGCAGCCCGGGACTTCGGGGGACAGATACGCAGTATTTT	CASSPGLRGTDTQYF	.	.	TRBV9	TRBJ2-3
TGTGCCAGCAGTAAGGACAGCAGCAATCAGCCCCAGCATTTT	CASSKDSSNQPQHF	once	.	TRBV5-8	TRBJ1-5
TGTGCCAGCAGCTCCGACAGGGGGCTCTATGCTTTCTTT	CASSSDRGLYAFF	.	TRBD1	TRBV7-2	TRBJ1-1
TGTGCCAGCAGTCCCGGGACAGGGGCGAACAATGAGCAGTTCTTC	CASSPGTGANNEQFF	.	TRBD1	TRBV13	TRBJ2-1
TGTGCCAGCAGTTCTCAGGGGGCCGGAACCGGGGAGCTGTTTTTT	CASSSQGAGTGELFF	.	TRBD1	TRBV27	TRBJ2-2
TGTGCCAGCTCGCCCTCTAGCGGGAGGAGCACAGATACGCAGTATTTT	CASSPSSGRSTDTQYF	.	TRBD2	TRBV18	TRBJ2-3
TGTGCCAGCAGTCAGACAGGGGGCGCGAGGAATGAGCAGTTCTTC	CASSQTGGARNEQFF	.	TRBD1	TRBV28	TRBJ2-1
TGTGCCACCAGCCCCCCGGGACAGGGGAACACCGGGGAGCTGTTTTTT	CATSPPGQGNTGELFF	.	TRBD1	TRBV24-1	TRBJ2-2
TGTGCCAGCAGTTTCAACAGGGGTCAGCCCCAGCATTTT	CASSFNRGQPQHF	few	TRBD1	TRBV12-3/TRBV12-4	TRBJ1-5
TGTGCCAGCAGCTTACAGAGGAACACTGAAGCTTTCTTT	CASSLQRNTEAFF	.	.	TRBV2	TRBJ1-1
TGCGCCAGCAGAGTCCGGGACAGGGGGCGAGGTGAGCAGTTCTTC	CASRVRDRGRGEQFF	few	TRBD1	TRBV5-1	TRBJ2-1
TGTGCCAGTAGTTCCGACCGACTCCAATGGGACATTCAGTACTTC	CASSSDRLQWDIQYF	.	.	TRBV19	TRBJ2-4
TGTGCCAGCAGCGTCCCCAATCTAGCGAGCACAGATACGCAGTATTTT	CASSVPNLASTDTQYF	.	.	TRBV9	TRBJ2-3
TGTGCCAGCAGCCCCCGATTGGCAATCTCCTACAATGAGCAGTTCTTC	CASSPRLAISYNEQFF	.	.	TRBV9	TRBJ2-1
TGTGCCAGCAGCCTACAGGCGGGTAGGGGGAACACCATATATTTT	CASSLQAGRGNTIYF	.	.	TRBV7-8	TRBJ1-3
TGTGCCACCGCCGCGACAGGACTAGCCAAAAACATTCAGTACTTC	CATAATGLAKNIQYF	.	.	TRBV19	TRBJ2-4
TGTGCCAGTGGTGCGGGGGCGAAGGGAGAGACCCAGTACTTC	CASGAGAKGETQYF	.	.	TRBV19	TRBJ2-5
TGTGCCAGCAGAGGGGTTGGAACTGAAGCTTTCTTT	CASRGVGTEAFF	.	.	TRBV5-4	TRBJ1-1
TGTGCCACCAGTGACGAGGGACAGAACACCGGGGAGCTGTTTTTT	CATSDEGQNTGELFF	.	.	TRBV24-1	TRBJ2-2
TGTGCCAGCAGCTTAGCCGGGACAGGGGGCACCGGGGAGCTGTTTTTT	CASSLAGTGGTGELFF	.	TRBD1	TRBV7-9	TRBJ2-2
TGCGCCAGCAATTTTCTGAACACCGGGGAGCTGTTTTTT	CASNFLNTGELFF	.	.	TRBV5-1	TRBJ2-2
TGCGCCAGCAGCCCGGACAGCTCCTACGAGCAGTACTTC	CASSPDSSYEQYF	.	.	TRBV5-1	TRBJ2-7
TGTGCCAGCAGCGGGGAGACAGGGGGGGCTACAGATACGCAGTATTTT	CASSGETGGATDTQYF	.	TRBD1	TRBV9	TRBJ2-3
TGTGCCAGTAGTGAAGGGGAATATGGCTACACCTTC	CASSEGEYGYTF	.	.	TRBV19	TRBJ1-2
TGCGCCAGCAGCTTGTTTCGGATCGAAAGCGCTGGGGCCAACGTCCTGACTTTC	CASSLFRIESAGANVLTF	.	.	TRBV5-1	TRBJ2-6
TGCGCCAGACTAGGGGGCCTTGAAGCTTTCTTT	CARLGGLEAFF	.	TRBD1	TRBV10-1	TRBJ1-1
TGTGCCACCAGTGATCCGGGACAGGGGGGCAATGAGCAGTTCTTC	CATSDPGQGGNEQFF	.	TRBD1	TRBV24-1	TRBJ2-1
TGTGCCAGCAGCTTTAGCGGGAGCACAGATACGCAGTATTTT	CASSFSGSTDTQYF	once	TRBD2	TRBV7-3	TRBJ2-3
TGTGCCAGCTCACTACAGGGGGCAGGCAATGAGCAGTTCTTC	CASSLQGAGNEQFF	once	TRBD1	TRBV18	TRBJ2-1
TGTGCCAGCAGGGGGGGGGTTGGCAATCAGCCCCAGCATTTT	CASRGGVGNQPQHF	.	.	TRBV6-5	TRBJ1-5